This is a list of T cell receptor beta chains from one sample in a study of shared clonotypes between healthy human individuals. Only in-frame clones appear in the TCRdb table, and some are missing; sequencing was by immunoSEQ multiplex PCR. Among about 2.1 million clones, around 95% were seen once, and the ten largest hold approximately 1.6%. Specimen: naive CD8+ T cells from PBMCs. All receptors derive from a man between 18 and 35 years old in good health. Some clones in this sample may be carry-over from other donors' samples. Both conserved end residues are part of each CDR3. D genes are given only for firm matches. Where a row states a size, it is once, few, many or the class of an expanded clone; other rows omit it.

cdr3_nt | cdr3_aa | d_call | j_call | clone_size | v_call
TGTGCCAGCAACCCGAGGGGGGGCTTGAGACTAGGGGGCGACGAGCAGTACTTC | CASNPRGGLRLGGDEQYF | NA | TRBJ2-7 | NA | TRBV27
TGCGCCAGCAGCCAAGTATGGGCGGGGGAGGACGGTGAAGCTTTCTTT | CASSQVWAGEDGEAFF | NA | TRBJ1-1 | NA | TRBV4-3
TGTGCCAGCTCCCCCGAGGGGAAGGGGTCCTACGAGCAGTACTTC | CASSPEGKGSYEQYF | NA | TRBJ2-7 | NA | TRBV18
TGTGCCAGCAGCTTATCCGGGAGAATGAACACTGAAGCTTTCTTT | CASSLSGRMNTEAFF | NA | TRBJ1-1 | NA | TRBV11-2
TGTGCCAGCAGTCCGTGGGGCGAGGATTCCACCTACGAGCAGTACTTC | CASSPWGEDSTYEQYF | NA | TRBJ2-7 | NA | TRBV27
TGTGCCAGCAGTTTGATGGGTCCGGGCGAGCAGTACTTC | CASSLMGPGEQYF | NA | TRBJ2-7 | NA | TRBV27
TGCGCCAGCAGCCAACCCCGGGACACTCCTCGGGGCGAGCAGTACTTC | CASSQPRDTPRGEQYF | NA | TRBJ2-7 | NA | TRBV4-1
TGTGCCAGCAGTGATTTTTACGAGCAGTACTTC | CASSDFYEQYF | NA | TRBJ2-7 | once | TRBV25-1
TGTGCCAGCAGCGTAGGTCTACCCCGACCACCAGATACGCAGTATTTT | CASSVGLPRPPDTQYF | NA | TRBJ2-3 | NA | TRBV9
TGCGCCAGCAGCCAAGTGGGGCCAAACCCACCGTTCTTC | CASSQVGPNPPFF | NA | TRBJ2-1 | NA | TRBV4-1